The 10 T cell receptor beta chains listed next were all sequenced from one sample in a study of cytomegalovirus exposure and HLA in healthy donors. Method: immunoSEQ multiplex PCR; TCRdb's copy keeps in-frame clones and lacks some. The table lists approximately 260,000 clones, approximately 83% of them singletons. The sequencing input was PBMCs. The receptors shown here come from a woman aged 25 to 39 in good health and CMV-seropositive.

The gene calls are TRBV2 and TRBJ2-1; weak D call: TRBD1 (5 bases). The V gene lost 7 bases and the J gene lost 7 bases, with 11 bases spanning the gap. This CDR3 region has 12 residues. The germline V gene has CDR1 SNHLY and CDR2 FYNNEI. The CDR3 DNA reads TGTGCCAGCAAACAGGAGTGGAATGAGCAGTTCTTC. Translating gives CASKQEWNEQFF.

The chain has TRBV5-1 and TRBJ2-1; 9 nucleotides align to TRBD1. Germline V gives CDR1 SGHRS, CDR2 YFSETQ. This CDR3 contains 15 residues. Germline trimming cut 3 bases from V and 6 bases from J; bases unmatched to any gene: 7. CDR3 amino acids: CASSSDRGLPNEQFF. The CDR3 coding sequence is TGCGCCAGCAGCTCTGACAGGGGGTTGCCCAATGAGCAGTTCTTC.

V and J are TRBV19 and TRBJ2-1; TRBD1 agrees at 11 bases. CDR3 length: 13 residues. CDR1 and CDR2 (germline): LNHDA, SQIVND (reference sequence). The junction had 5 bases not matched to a gene; V was cut back by 6 bases and J by 10 bases. In DNA, the CDR3 is TGTGCCAGTAGCGGACAGGGGGCAGGGGAGCAGTTCTTC. Translation: CASSGQGAGEQFF.

Only one count was recorded for this clone. V is TRBV27 and J is TRBJ1-1; TRBD1 aligns across 11 bases. The germline V gene encodes CDR1 MNHEY and CDR2 SMNVEV (reference sequence). J lost 4 bases, V lost 3 bases, and 4 bases had no gene match. This CDR3 is 15 amino acids long. CDR3 DNA sequence: TGTGCCAGCAGTTTTCGGACAGGGGGCCTCACTGAAGCTTTCTTT. Residues: CASSFRTGGLTEAFF.

This clone was counted once. This chain uses TRBV28 with TRBJ2-7; TRBD2 matches 13 bases. Germline trimming cut 2 bases from V and 5 bases from J; bases unmatched to any gene: 6. The CDR3 spans 16 residues. Germline V gene data show CDR1 as MDHEN and CDR2 as SYDVKM. The CDR3, as DNA: TGTGCCAGCAGTTTAGACGGGACTAGCGGGACCAACGAGCAGTACTTC. Translated: CASSLDGTSGTNEQYF. Full variable domain (remainder filled in from reference TRBV28 and TRBJ2-7): DVKVTQSSRYLVKRTGEKVFLECVQDMDHENMFWYRQDPGLGLRLIYFSYDVKMKEKGDIPEGYSVSREKKERFSLILESASTNQTSMYLCASSLDGTSGTNEQYFGPGTRLTVT.

The rearrangement links TRBV9 to TRBJ2-3; 7 positions match TRBD1. CDR1 SGDLS and CDR2 YYNGEE come from the germline V gene. The V segment lost 3 bases and the J segment 3 bases; nucleotides outside the gene matches: 7. The CDR3 loop spans 15 amino acids. The CDR3, as DNA: TGTGCCAGCAGCGCAAGACAGGGAACGACAGATACGCAGTATTTT. It translates to CASSARQGTTDTQYF.

The count of this clone is one. The chain recombines TRBV10-3 with TRBJ2-7; 10 nucleotides align to TRBD1. Germline CDR1 is ENHRY and CDR2 is SYGVKD. This CDR3 contains 15 residues. V lost 0 bases to trimming and J lost 7 bases; unmatched junction nucleotides: 6. Here the CDR3 DNA reads TGTGCCATCAGTGAGTCAGACAGGGGGCATCAAGAGCAGTACTTC. Translating gives CAISESDRGHQEQYF.

This chain links TRBV27 with TRBJ1-2; 8 nucleotides agree with TRBD1. V shed 2 bases, J shed 2 bases, and the junction held 1 base outside the gene matches. This CDR3 region has 14 residues. The V gene's germline CDR1 is MNHEY and CDR2 SMNVEV (reference sequence). The CDR3 DNA sequence: TGTGCCAGCAGTTTAGGGACAGGAAACTATGGCTACACCTTC. Translating gives CASSLGTGNYGYTF.

This clone has only a few counts. The J gene is TRBJ2-1, the V gene TRBV27; 7 positions match TRBD2. V lost 5 bases to trimming and J lost 6 bases; unmatched junction nucleotides: 19. The CDR3 consists of 18 residues. Germline lookup yields CDR1 MNHEY and CDR2 SMNVEV (reference sequence). The CDR3 here is CASSPAYISPREGNEQFF. The CDR3 nucleotides read TGTGCCAGCAGTCCCGCGTATATTAGCCCCAGGGAGGGCAATGAGCAGTTCTTC.

The chain links TRBV5-6 to TRBJ1-1; 8 bases map to TRBD1. Per the germline V gene, CDR1 is SGHDT and CDR2 is YYEEEE. Unmatched junction bases numbered 9, after V lost 2 bases and J lost 6 bases. CDR3 length: 15 amino acids. This chain's CDR3 is CASSLGQGWFAEAFF. DNA for the CDR3: TGTGCCAGCAGCTTAGGACAGGGCTGGTTTGCTGAAGCTTTCTTT.